The present TCR beta chain was sequenced within a study of shared clonotypes between healthy human individuals. Study-level background: Each donor had three CD4 naive, three CD4 memory, two CD8 naive and one CD8 memory plate.

Note on this clone: Its antigen is still unknown. A single base separates this from a much larger clone, so it may be a read error. The sample carries other DNA sequences with the same CDR3.

CDR3 size: 15 residues. The germline V gene has CDR1 SGHNT and CDR2 YYREEE (reference sequence). With V trimmed by 1 base and J by 4 bases, 3 bases remained unmatched. Here immunoSEQ multiplex PCR was the method, and the copy in TCRdb shows in-frame clones only, minus some. The data show more than 900,000 clones, with approximately 80% seen just once and under 0.8% held by the top ten. Study-level points and caveats: Sampling used blood alone; tissue repertoires probably differ. Clonotypes shared by all four sorted-subset donors had higher generation probabilities than non-shared clonotypes.

This receptor was taken from a young man in good health. Some clones in this sample may be carry-over from other donors' samples. Sequenced input: memory CD4+ T cells from PBMCs. This sample's subset: CD45RA-negative fraction. The rearrangement uses TRBV5-4 and TRBJ2-1, with 9 bases fitting TRBD2. The CDR3 region is CASSLTSGPYNEQFF. The DNA for the CDR3 is TGTGCCAGCAGCTTGACTAGCGGGCCGTACAATGAGCAGTTCTTC.